The clone carrying this T cell receptor beta chain was observed a single time. Its specificity is unknown. These data originate in a study of cytomegalovirus exposure and HLA in healthy donors. Deletions cut 1 base from V and 0 bases from J, with 10 bases between. The germline gives CDR1 SQVTM, CDR2 ANQGSEA. CDR3 length equals 15 residues. Regarding the study as a whole: Later findings reportedly placed an Asian-associated ancestry cluster below the roughly 690-donor mean for N-insertions.

This PCR relied on a set of 60 Vbeta primers and 13 Jbeta primers. Repertoires were generated with immunoSEQ multiplex PCR, while TCRdb's copy carries only in-frame clones and drops some. The data contain some 270,000 clones, roughly 80% of them seen just once; the ten biggest clones take up about 0.3%. The sequence was collected from a girl aged 2 to 9 in good health and CMV-seronegative. The sample comprised PBMCs. The chain carries TRBV29-1 and TRBJ2-1; perhaps TRBD2 as D (6 bases). The CDR3 DNA sequence: TGCAGCGTTGAAGGGGGGGTAAGCTCCTACAATGAGCAGTTCTTC. Translated, it gives CSVEGGVSSYNEQFF.